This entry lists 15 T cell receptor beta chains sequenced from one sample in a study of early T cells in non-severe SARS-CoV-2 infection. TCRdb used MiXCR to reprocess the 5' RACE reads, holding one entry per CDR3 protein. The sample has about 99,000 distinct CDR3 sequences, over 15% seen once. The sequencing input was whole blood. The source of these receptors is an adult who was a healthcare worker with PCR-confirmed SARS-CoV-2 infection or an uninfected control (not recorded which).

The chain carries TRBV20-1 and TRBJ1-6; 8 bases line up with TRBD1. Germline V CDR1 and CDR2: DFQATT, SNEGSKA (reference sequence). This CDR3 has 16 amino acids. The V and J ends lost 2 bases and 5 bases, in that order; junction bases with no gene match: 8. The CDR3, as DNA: TGCAGTGCTAGACAACCTCCAGGGGGCGATAATTCACCCCTCCACTTT. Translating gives CSARQPPGGDNSPLHF.

The CDR3 region has the DNA TGCAGTGCTAGAGGGACAGCAGACGGGGAGACCCAGTACTTC. Translated: CSARGTADGETQYF. The chain links TRBV20-1 to TRBJ2-5; maybe TRBD1 (6 bases). From germline, CDR1 is DFQATT and CDR2 SNEGSKA (reference sequence). The germline V and J ends were trimmed by 1 base and 5 bases, with 14 bases remaining between them. This CDR3 has 14 amino acids.

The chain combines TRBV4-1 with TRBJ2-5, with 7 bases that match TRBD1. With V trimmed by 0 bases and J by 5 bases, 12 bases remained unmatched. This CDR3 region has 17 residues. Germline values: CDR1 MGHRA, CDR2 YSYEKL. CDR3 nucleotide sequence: TGCGCCAGCAGCCAAGACCCCCCAGGGGGTACGCACGAGACCCAGTACTTC. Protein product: CASSQDPPGGTHETQYF.

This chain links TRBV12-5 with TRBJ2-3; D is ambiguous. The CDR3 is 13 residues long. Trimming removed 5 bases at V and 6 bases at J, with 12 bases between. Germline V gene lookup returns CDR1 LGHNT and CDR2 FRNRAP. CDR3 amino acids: CASGQKGPDTQYF. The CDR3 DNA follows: TGTGCTAGTGGTCAAAAAGGTCCCGATACGCAGTATTTT.

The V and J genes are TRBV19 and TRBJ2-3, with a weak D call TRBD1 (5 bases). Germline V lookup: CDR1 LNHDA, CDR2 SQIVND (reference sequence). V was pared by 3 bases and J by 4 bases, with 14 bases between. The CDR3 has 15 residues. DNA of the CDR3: TGTGCCAGTAGTATCTCAGGCCAGGGCGCAGATACGCAGTATTTT. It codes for CASSISGQGADTQYF.

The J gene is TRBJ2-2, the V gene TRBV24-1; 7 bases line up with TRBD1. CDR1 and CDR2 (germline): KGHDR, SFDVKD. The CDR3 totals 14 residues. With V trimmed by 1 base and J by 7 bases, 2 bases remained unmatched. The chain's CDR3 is CATSDFRQGGELFF. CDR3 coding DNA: TGTGCCACCAGTGATTTCCGACAGGGCGGGGAGCTGTTTTTT.

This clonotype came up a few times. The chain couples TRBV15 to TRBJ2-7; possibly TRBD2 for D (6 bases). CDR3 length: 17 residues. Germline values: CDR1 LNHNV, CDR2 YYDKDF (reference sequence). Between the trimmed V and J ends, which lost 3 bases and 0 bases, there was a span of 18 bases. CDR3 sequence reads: CATSSIGQGGSSYEQYF. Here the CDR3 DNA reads TGTGCCACCAGCAGTATTGGCCAGGGAGGTAGCTCCTACGAGCAGTACTTC.

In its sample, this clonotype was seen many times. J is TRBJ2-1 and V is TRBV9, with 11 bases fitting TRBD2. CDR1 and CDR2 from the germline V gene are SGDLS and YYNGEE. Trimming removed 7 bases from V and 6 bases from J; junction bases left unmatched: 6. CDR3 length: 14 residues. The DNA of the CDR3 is TGTGCCAGCGCTACTAGCGGGGGCCCCAATGAGCAGTTCTTC. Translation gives CASATSGGPNEQFF.

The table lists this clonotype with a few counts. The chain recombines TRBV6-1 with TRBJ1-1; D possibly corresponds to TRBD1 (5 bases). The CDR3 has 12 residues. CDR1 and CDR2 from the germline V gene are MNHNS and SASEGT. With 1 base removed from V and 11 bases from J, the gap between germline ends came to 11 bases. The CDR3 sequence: CASSEVGGLAFF. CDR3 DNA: TGTGCCAGCAGTGAAGTGGGGGGTCTCGCTTTCTTT.

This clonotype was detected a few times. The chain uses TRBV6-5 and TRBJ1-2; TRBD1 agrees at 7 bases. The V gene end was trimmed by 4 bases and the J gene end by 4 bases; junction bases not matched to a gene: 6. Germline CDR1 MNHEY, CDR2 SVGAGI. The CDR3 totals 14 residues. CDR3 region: CASSSSGGLYGYTF. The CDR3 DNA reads TGTGCCAGCAGTTCTTCAGGGGGGCTCTATGGCTACACCTTC.

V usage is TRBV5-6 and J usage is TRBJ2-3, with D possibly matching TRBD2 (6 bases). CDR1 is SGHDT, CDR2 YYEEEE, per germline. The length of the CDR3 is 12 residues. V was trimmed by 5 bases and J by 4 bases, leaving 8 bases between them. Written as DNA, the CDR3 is TGTGCCAGCAGGGGGGGTCCAGATACGCAGTATTTT. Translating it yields CASRGGPDTQYF.

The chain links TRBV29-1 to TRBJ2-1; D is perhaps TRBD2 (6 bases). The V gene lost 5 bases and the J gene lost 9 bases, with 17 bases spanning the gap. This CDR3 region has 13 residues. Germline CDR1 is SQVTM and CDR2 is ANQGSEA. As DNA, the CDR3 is TGCAGCGTTTACCGGGGGTCGAGCCCTGAGCAGTTCTTC. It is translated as CSVYRGSSPEQFF.

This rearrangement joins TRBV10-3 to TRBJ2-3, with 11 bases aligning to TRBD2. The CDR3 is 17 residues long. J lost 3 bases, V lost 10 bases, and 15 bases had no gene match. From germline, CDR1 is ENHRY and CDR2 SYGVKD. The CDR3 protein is CATGNSGGVPPTDTQYF. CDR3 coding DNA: TGTGCCACGGGGAATAGCGGGGGGGTCCCACCGACAGATACGCAGTATTTT.

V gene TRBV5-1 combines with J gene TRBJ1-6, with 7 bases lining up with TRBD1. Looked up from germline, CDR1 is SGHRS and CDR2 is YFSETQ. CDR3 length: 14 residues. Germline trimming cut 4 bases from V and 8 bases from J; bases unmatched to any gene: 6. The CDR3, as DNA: TGCGCCAGCAGCACCGACAGGGCATATTCACCCCTCCACTTT. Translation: CASSTDRAYSPLHF.

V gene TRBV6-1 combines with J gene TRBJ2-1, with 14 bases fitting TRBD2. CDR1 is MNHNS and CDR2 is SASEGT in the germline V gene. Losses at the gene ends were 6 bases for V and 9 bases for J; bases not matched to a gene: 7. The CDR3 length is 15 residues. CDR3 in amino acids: CASSAGTSGGGEQFF. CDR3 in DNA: TGTGCCAGCAGCGCTGGGACTAGCGGGGGCGGTGAGCAGTTCTTC.